These 13 T cell receptor beta chains were all obtained from the same sample, sequenced in a study of cytomegalovirus exposure and HLA in healthy donors (dated by TCRdb to about 2017). Receptor libraries were prepared by the immunoSEQ multiplex PCR assay. For the multiplex PCR, a mixture combining 60 forward primers for TCR Vbeta segments and 13 reverse primers for TCR Jbeta segments was used. Not all clones reach the TCRdb copy of this immuneACCESS table, which keeps in-frame sequences only. Checked studies attribute under half of the gap to unresolved V genes and leave the rest unexplained. The sample yields tens of thousands of clones; just over 65% were counted once. About 2.1% of the sample goes to the ten largest clones. Sequenced: PBMCs. The receptor set was obtained from a man aged 30 to 39 in good health and CMV-seronegative.

The sample holds one count of this clone. This rearrangement joins TRBV6-6 to TRBJ2-3; the match to TRBD1 covers 9 bases. Trimming cost V 5 bases and J 4 bases; bases outside gene matches: 7. This CDR3 is built from 15 residues. Germline CDR1 reads MNHNY; CDR2 reads SVGAGI (reference sequence). CDR3 region: CASSTPGQGSDTQYF. As DNA, the CDR3 is TGTGCCAGCAGTACGCCGGGACAGGGCTCAGATACGCAGTATTTT.

The rearrangement uses TRBV7-3 and TRBJ1-1; D might be TRBD1 (5 bases). V dropped 5 bases and J dropped 4 bases, with 11 bases sitting between them. Germline values: CDR1 SGHTA, CDR2 FQGTGA. CDR3 size: 13 residues. This CDR3 is CASSLTESTEAFF. In nucleotides, the CDR3 is TGTGCCAGCAGCCTGACAGAGTCCACTGAAGCTTTCTTT.

J is TRBJ2-3 and V is TRBV5-3; the D is unclear. TRBV5-3 is flagged as an ORF with uncertain function. CDR3 size: 16 residues. Trimming stripped 0 bases from V and 4 bases from J, with 15 bases between. As DNA, the CDR3 is TGTGCCAGAAGCTTGGTACTCCCCAAGAGCGCAGATACGCAGTATTTT. This gives the protein CARSLVLPKSADTQYF.

This chain connects TRBV19 to TRBJ1-5; 9 nucleotides align to TRBD1. The CDR3 is 18 amino acids. The V gene's germline CDR1 is LNHDA and CDR2 SQIVND (reference sequence). The junction had 9 bases not matched to a gene; V was cut back by 1 base and J by 2 bases. This CDR3 is CASSIGRTGAGGNQPQHF. DNA of the CDR3: TGTGCCAGTAGTATAGGACGGACAGGGGCGGGCGGCAATCAGCCCCAGCATTTT. The whole variable domain, remainder taken from reference TRBV19 and TRBJ1-5, is DGGITQSPKYLFRKEGQNVTLSCEQNLNHDAMYWYRQDPGQGLRLIYYSQIVNDFQKGDIAEGYSVSREKKESFPLTVTSAQKNPTAFYLCASSIGRTGAGGNQPQHFGDGTRLSIL.

This chain links TRBV5-1 with TRBJ2-3; TRBD1 matches at 10 bases. Germline V gene data show CDR1 as SGHRS and CDR2 as YFSETQ. The CDR3 runs 16 residues. The trim removed 4 bases at V and 2 bases at J, leaving 7 bases unmatched. Here the CDR3 reads CASSRQGALPTDTQYF. As DNA, the CDR3 is TGCGCCAGCAGCAGACAGGGGGCCCTTCCCACAGATACGCAGTATTTT.

This clone was found a few times. The rearrangement links TRBV19 to TRBJ1-2; 7 bases align to TRBD1. The CDR3 spans 15 residues. V lost 8 bases and J lost 1; bases outside the gene matches: 10. Per germline, CDR1 LNHDA and CDR2 SQIVND (reference sequence). CDR3 region: CASALGGASNYGYTF. The CDR3 DNA reads TGTGCCAGTGCCCTAGGGGGCGCTAGTAACTATGGCTACACCTTC.

The genes are TRBV5-6 and TRBJ2-7, with a possible D match to TRBD2 (6 bases). This CDR3 region has 15 residues. CDR1 SGHDT and CDR2 YYEEEE come from the germline V gene. V was clipped by 3 bases and J by 6 bases, with 19 bases between them. CDR3 residues: CASSWGDSGSGEQYF. The CDR3 bases are TGTGCCAGCAGCTGGGGTGACAGCGGGTCCGGCGAGCAGTACTTC.

The gene calls are TRBV10-2 and TRBJ2-4; unclear D gene. This CDR3 is 13 amino acids long. V shed 2 bases and J shed 6 bases, with 8 bases lying between them. CDR1 is WSHSY, CDR2 SAAADI, per germline. CDR3: CASSELATNIQYF. DNA for the CDR3: TGCGCCAGCAGTGAGCTCGCTACAAACATTCAGTACTTC.

The gene calls are TRBV5-1 and TRBJ2-2, with TRBD1 matching 9 bases. CDR3 size: 15 residues. Germline assignment: CDR1 SGHRS and CDR2 YFSETQ. Trimming cost V 5 bases and J 7 bases; bases outside gene matches: 9. The DNA for the CDR3 is TGCGCCAGCAGAACCACAGGGGGCATCGGCGGGGAGCTGTTTTTT. Its translation is CASRTTGGIGGELFF.

The CDR3 loop reads CASNQGQDNEKLFF. CDR3 DNA: TGTGCCAGCAACCAGGGACAGGATAATGAAAAACTGTTTTTT. The gene calls are TRBV2 and TRBJ1-4, with TRBD1 identical over 8 bases. The CDR3 loop spans 14 amino acids. Germline CDR1 and CDR2: SNHLY and FYNNEI. Trimming cost V 7 bases and J 4 bases; bases outside gene matches: 5.

This clone was counted a single time. This sequence joins TRBV11-2 and TRBJ1-4, with 8 bases fitting TRBD1. After removal of 3 bases from V and 8 bases from J, the junction contained 8 bases not matched to a gene. The CDR3 contains 15 residues. The germline gives CDR1 SGHAT, CDR2 FQNNGV. CDR3 nucleotide sequence: TGTGCCAGCAGCTTGTCGACAGGGGAGGGGGAAAAACTGTTTTTT. Protein: CASSLSTGEGEKLFF.

This clone was seen a few times. The CDR3 coding sequence is TGTGCCTGGACCCGACAGGAAAGAGAGACCCAGTACTTC. Protein sequence: CAWTRQERETQYF. The rearrangement joins TRBV30 to TRBJ2-5; D possibly corresponds to TRBD1 (6 bases). CDR1 and CDR2 (germline): GTSNPN, SVGIG (reference sequence). Between the trimmed V and J ends, which lost 4 bases and 4 bases, there was a span of 13 bases. The CDR3 loop spans 13 amino acids.

The chain links TRBV27 to TRBJ2-3; 13 bases are a match to TRBD2. The germline V gene encodes CDR1 MNHEY and CDR2 SMNVEV (reference sequence). CDR3 length: 19 residues. The junction had 8 bases not matched to a gene; V was cut back by 1 base and J by 1 base. CDR3 region: CASSLLGTSGRVRTDTQYF. CDR3 nucleotide sequence: TGTGCCAGCAGTTTATTAGGAACTAGCGGGAGGGTCCGCACAGATACGCAGTATTTT.